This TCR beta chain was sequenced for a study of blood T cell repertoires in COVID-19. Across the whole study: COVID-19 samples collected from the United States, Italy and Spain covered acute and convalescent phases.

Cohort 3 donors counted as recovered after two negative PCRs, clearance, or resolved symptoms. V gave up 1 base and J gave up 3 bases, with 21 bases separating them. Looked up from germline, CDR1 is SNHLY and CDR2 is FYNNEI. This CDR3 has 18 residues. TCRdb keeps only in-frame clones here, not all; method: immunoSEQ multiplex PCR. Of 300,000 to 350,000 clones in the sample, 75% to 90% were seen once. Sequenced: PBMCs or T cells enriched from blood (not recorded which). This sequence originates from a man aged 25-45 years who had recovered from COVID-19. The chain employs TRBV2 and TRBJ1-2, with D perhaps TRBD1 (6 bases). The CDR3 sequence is CASSEERRWYRVHYGYTF. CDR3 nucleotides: TGTGCCAGCAGTGAAGAAAGGCGGTGGTACAGGGTGCACTATGGCTACACCTTC.